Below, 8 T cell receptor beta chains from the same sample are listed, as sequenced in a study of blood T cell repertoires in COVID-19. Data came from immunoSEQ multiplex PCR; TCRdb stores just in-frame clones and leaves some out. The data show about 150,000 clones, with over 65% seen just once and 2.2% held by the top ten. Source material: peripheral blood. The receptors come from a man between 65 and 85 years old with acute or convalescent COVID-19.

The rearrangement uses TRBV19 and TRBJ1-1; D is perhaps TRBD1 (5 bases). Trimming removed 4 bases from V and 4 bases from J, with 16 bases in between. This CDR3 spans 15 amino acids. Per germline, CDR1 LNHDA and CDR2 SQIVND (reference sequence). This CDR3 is CASSSPMGGGTEAFF. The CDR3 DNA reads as TGTGCCAGTAGTAGCCCCATGGGGGGGGGCACTGAAGCTTTCTTT.

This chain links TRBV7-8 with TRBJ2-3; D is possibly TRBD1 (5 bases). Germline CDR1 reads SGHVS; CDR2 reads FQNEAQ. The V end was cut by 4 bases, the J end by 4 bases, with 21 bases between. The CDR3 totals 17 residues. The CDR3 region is CASSSQIDSTVPDTQYF. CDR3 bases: TGTGCCAGCAGCTCCCAAATTGACAGTACCGTTCCAGATACGCAGTATTTT.

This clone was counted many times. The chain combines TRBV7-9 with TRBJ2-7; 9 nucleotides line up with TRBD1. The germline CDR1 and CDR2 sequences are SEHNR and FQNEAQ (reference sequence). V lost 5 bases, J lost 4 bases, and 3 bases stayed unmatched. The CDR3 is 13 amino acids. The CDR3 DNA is TGTGCCAGCAGCAGGGACAGGGCATACGAGCAGTACTTC. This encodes CASSRDRAYEQYF.

Here the CDR3 reads CASSTSGDGYTF. As DNA, the CDR3 is TGTGCCAGTAGTACATCAGGGGATGGCTACACCTTC. The chain carries TRBV19 and TRBJ1-2, with a tentative D call TRBD1 (6 bases). V was trimmed by 4 bases and J by 6 bases, leaving 9 bases between them. The germline V gene has CDR1 LNHDA and CDR2 SQIVND (reference sequence). CDR3 length: 12 amino acids.

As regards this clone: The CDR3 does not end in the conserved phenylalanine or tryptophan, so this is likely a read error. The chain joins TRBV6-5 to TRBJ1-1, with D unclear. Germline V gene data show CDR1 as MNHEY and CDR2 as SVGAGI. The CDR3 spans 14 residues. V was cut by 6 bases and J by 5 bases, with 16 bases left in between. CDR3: CASRSVNIWTEAFL. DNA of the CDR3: TGTGCCAGCAGATCAGTAAATATTTGGACTGAAGCTTTCCTT.

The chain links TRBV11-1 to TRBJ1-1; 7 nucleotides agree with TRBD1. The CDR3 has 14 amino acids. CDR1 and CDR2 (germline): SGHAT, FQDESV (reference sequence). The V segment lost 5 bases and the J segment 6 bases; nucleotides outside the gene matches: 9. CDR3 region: CASSDRAQDPEAFF. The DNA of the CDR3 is TGTGCCAGCAGCGACAGGGCGCAGGACCCTGAAGCTTTCTTT. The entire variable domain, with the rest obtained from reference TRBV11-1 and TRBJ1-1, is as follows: EAEVAQSPRYKITEKSQAVAFWCDPISGHATLYWYRQILGQGPELLVQFQDESVVDDSQLPKDRFSAERLKGVDSTLKIQPAELGDSAMYLCASSDRAQDPEAFFGQGTRLTVV.

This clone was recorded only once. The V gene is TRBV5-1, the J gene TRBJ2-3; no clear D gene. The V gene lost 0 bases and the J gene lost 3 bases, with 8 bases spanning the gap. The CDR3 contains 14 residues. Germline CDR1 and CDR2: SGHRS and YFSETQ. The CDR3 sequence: CASSLGQRTDTQYF. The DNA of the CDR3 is TGCGCCAGCAGCTTGGGCCAGAGGACAGATACGCAGTATTTT.

The CDR3, as DNA: TGTGCCACCAGTGCCGGTTCAGGACAGCTTAACTATGGCTACACCTTC. This sequence encodes CATSAGSGQLNYGYTF. The chain joins TRBV24-1 to TRBJ1-2, with a possible D match to TRBD1 (6 bases). V lost 5 bases, J lost 1 base, and 16 bases lay in between. CDR1 and CDR2 (germline): KGHDR, SFDVKD. The CDR3 length is 16 residues.